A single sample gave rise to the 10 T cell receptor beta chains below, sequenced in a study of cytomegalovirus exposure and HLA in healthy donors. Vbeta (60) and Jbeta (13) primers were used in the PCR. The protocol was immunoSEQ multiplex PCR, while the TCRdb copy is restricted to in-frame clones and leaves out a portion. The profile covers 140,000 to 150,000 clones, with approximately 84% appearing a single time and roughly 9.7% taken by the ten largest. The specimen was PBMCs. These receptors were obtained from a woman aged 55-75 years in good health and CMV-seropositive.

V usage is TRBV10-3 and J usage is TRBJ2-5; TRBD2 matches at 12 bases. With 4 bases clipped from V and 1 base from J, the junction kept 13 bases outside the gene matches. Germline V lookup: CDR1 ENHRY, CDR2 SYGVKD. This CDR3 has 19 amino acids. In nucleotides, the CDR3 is TGTGCCATCAGTGTGCGGCAGCCGACTAGCGGGAGCGCCCAAGAGACCCAGTACTTC. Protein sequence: CAISVRQPTSGSAQETQYF.

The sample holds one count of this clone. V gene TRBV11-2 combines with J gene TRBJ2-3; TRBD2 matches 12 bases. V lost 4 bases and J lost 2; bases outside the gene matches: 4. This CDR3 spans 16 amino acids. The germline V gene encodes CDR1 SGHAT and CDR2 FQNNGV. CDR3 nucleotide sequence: TGTGCCAGCAGCTCCAGGACTAGCGGGATCACAGATACGCAGTATTTT. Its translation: CASSSRTSGITDTQYF.

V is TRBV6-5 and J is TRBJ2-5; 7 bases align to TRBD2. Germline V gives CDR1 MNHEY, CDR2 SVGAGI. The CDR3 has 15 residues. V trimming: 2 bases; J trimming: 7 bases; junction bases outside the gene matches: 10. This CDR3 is CASSYGGGSGGTQYF. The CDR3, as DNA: TGTGCCAGCAGTTACGGGGGGGGGTCCGGGGGGACCCAGTACTTC.

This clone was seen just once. The CDR3 nucleotides are TGTGCCAGCAGCTTGGAGGGAGGGAGGGCCAAGAATACGCAGTATTTT. Protein sequence: CASSLEGGRAKNTQYF. The chain couples TRBV7-2 to TRBJ2-3; 7 nucleotides match TRBD2. The V gene end was trimmed by 3 bases and the J gene end by 7 bases; junction bases not matched to a gene: 13. Germline V gives CDR1 SGHTA, CDR2 FQGNSA. This CDR3 has 16 amino acids.

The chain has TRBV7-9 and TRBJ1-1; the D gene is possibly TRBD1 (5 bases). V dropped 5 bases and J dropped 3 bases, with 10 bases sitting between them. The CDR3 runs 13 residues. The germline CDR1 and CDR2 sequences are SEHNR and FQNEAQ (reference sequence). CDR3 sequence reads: CASSAGPYTEAFF. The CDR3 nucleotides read TGTGCCAGCAGCGCGGGACCGTACACTGAAGCTTTCTTT.

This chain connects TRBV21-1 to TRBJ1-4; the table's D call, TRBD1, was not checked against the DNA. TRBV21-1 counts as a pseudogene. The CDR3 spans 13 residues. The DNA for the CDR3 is TGTGCCCGAGTGGGACAGGAGGATGAAAAACTGTTTTTT. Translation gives CARVGQEDEKLFF.

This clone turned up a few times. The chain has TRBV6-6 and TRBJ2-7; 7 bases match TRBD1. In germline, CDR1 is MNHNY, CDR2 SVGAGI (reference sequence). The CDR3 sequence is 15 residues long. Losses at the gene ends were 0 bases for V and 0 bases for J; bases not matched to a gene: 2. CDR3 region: CASSYSWDSSYEQYF. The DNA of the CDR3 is TGTGCCAGCAGTTACTCCTGGGACAGCTCCTACGAGCAGTACTTC.

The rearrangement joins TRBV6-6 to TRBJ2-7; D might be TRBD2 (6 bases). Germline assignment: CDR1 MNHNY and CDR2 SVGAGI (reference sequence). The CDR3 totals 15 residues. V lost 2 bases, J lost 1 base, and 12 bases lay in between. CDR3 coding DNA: TGTGCCAGCAGTTACGCACCCGGGAGTTCCTACGAGCAGTACTTC. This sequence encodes CASSYAPGSSYEQYF.

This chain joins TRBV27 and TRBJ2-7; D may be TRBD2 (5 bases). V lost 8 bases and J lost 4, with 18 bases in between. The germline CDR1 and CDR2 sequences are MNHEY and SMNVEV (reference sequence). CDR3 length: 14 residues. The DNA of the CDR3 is TGTGCCAGCGCCCCCCAGCGGCCAATGTACGAGCAGTACTTC. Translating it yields CASAPQRPMYEQYF.

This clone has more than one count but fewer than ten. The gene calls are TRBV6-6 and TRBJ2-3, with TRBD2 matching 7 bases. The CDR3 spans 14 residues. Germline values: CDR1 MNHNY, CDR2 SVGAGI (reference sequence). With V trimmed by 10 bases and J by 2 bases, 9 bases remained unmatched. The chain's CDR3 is CATYLAGLTDTQYF. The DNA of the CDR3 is TGTGCCACCTATTTAGCGGGTCTCACAGATACGCAGTATTTT.